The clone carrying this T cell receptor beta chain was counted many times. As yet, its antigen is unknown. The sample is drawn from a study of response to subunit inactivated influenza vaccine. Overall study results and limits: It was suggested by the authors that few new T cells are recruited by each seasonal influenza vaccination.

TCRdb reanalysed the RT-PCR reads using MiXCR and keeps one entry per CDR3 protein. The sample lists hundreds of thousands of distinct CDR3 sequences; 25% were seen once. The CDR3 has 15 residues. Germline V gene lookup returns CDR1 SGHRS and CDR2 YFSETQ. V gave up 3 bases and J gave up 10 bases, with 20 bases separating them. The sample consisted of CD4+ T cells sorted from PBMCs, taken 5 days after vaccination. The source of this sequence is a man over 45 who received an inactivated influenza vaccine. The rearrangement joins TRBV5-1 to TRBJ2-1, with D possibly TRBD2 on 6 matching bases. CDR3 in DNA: TGCGCCAGCAGCTCGGGGGAAGTTGGCGTGCGAGAGCAGTTCTTC. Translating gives CASSSGEVGVREQFF.